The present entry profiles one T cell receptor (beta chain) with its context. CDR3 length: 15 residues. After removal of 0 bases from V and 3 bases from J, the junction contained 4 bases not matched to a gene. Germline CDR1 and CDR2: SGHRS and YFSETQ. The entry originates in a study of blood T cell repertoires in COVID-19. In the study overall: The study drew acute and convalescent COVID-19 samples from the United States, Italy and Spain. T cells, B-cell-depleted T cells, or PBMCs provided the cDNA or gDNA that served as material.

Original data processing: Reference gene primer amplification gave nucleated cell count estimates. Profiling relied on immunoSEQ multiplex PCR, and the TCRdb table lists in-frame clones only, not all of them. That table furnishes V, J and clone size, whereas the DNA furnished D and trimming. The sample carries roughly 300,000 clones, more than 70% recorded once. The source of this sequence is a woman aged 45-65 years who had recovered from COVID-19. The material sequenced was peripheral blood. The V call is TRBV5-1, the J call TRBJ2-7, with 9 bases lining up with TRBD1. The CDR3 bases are TGCGCCAGCAGCTTGGATGCGGGACAGGGCTACGAGCAGTACTTC. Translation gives CASSLDAGQGYEQYF.